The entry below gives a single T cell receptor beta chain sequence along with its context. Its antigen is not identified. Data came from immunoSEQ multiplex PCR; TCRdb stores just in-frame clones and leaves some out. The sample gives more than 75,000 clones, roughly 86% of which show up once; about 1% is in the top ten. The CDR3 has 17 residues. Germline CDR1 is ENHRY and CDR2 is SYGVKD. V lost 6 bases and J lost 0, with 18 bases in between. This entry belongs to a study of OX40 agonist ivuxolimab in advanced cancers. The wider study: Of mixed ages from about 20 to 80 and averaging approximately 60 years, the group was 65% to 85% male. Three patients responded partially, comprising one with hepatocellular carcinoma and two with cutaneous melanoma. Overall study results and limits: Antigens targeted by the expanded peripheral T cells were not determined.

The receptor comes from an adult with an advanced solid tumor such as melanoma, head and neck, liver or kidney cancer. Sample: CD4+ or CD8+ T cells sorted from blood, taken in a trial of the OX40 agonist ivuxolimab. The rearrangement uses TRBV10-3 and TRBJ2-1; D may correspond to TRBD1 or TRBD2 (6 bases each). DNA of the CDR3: TGTGCCATCAGGGGGGGCTTTGCGTTGAGCTCCTACAATGAGCAGTTCTTC. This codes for CAIRGGFALSSYNEQFF.